This T cell receptor (beta chain) comes out of a study of T-cell reconstitution after alpha-beta-depleted transplantation in children. General study findings and limits: There were reportedly several hundred expanded graft clones from which alpha-beta T cells came about two months after transplant. Hyperexpanded clones declined; after one year, newly produced T cells mostly supplied diversity.

Of note for this clonotype: Antigen unknown.

With 6 bases clipped from V and 5 bases from J, the junction kept 10 bases outside the gene matches. The CDR3 covers 15 residues. Looked up from germline, CDR1 is SGHVS and CDR2 is FQNEAQ. Researchers prepared the TCRbeta library using unique molecular identifiers, the study reports. TCRdb re-called the PCR reads with MiXCR, one entry per CDR3 protein. The table shows about 590,000 distinct CDR3 sequences, with 10% to 15% occurring only once. Source: PBMCs, mostly from graft donor cells, taken 360 days after TCRalphabeta/CD19-depleted stem cell transplant. The chain joins TRBV7-8 to TRBJ1-1; 9 nucleotides match TRBD1. The origin of this receptor is a male patient between 5 and 17 years old who had a stem cell transplant for acute myeloid leukemia, so the T cells may come from the graft donor. The CDR3 region has the DNA TGTGCCAGCAGTTATTACAGGGGGCGGGGAACTGAAGCTTTCTTT. This translates into CASSYYRGRGTEAFF.